A selection of T cell receptor beta chains follows, all from one sample in a study of shared clonotypes between healthy human individuals. Some clones are missing from TCRdb's copy, which holds only in-frame ones; the method was immunoSEQ multiplex PCR. In the table there are a few million clones, approximately 92% of which are singletons. The material sequenced was naive CD4+ T cells sorted from blood. The receptors stem from a man aged 18 to 30 in good health. The CDR3 runs from the conserved cysteine through the conserved F or W. Each record gives: CDR3 protein, CDR3 DNA, clone size, V gene, D gene, J gene. A D gene is named only where the DNA matches it firmly. Clone size is stated in some rows and not others, as once, few, many or a class when expanded.

cdr3_aa: CASSHGTEFRYF
cdr3_nt: TGCGCCAGCAGCCACGGGACGGAATTTCGGTATTTT
clone_size: .
v_call: TRBV5-1
d_call: .
j_call: TRBJ2-3

cdr3_aa: CASSYRTGDSSGNTIYF
cdr3_nt: TGTGCCAGCAGCTATAGGACGGGAGATTCCTCTGGAAACACCATATATTTT
clone_size: .
v_call: TRBV9
d_call: .
j_call: TRBJ1-3

cdr3_aa: CASSQDRGTQYF
cdr3_nt: TGCGCCAGCAGCCAAGACCGGGGGACCCAGTACTTC
clone_size: .
v_call: TRBV4-3
d_call: .
j_call: TRBJ2-5

cdr3_aa: CASSWGQGKETQYF
cdr3_nt: TGCGCCAGCAGCTGGGGACAGGGGAAAGAGACCCAGTACTTC
clone_size: .
v_call: TRBV5-1
d_call: TRBD1
j_call: TRBJ2-5

cdr3_aa: CASSVGGANVLTF
cdr3_nt: TGCGCCAGCAGTGTGGGGGGGGCCAACGTCCTGACTTTC
clone_size: .
v_call: TRBV10-2
d_call: .
j_call: TRBJ2-6

cdr3_aa: CASSSPGAVQSYGYTF
cdr3_nt: TGTGCCAGCAGTTCCCCCGGGGCCGTTCAATCTTATGGCTACACCTTC
clone_size: .
v_call: TRBV28
d_call: .
j_call: TRBJ1-2

cdr3_aa: CASRHRRGHPSTDTQYF
cdr3_nt: TGTGCCAGCAGACATAGGCGGGGGCACCCAAGCACAGATACGCAGTATTTT
clone_size: .
v_call: TRBV7-9
d_call: .
j_call: TRBJ2-3

cdr3_aa: CASSPRDRGGSYEQYF
cdr3_nt: TGTGCCAGCAGCCCGCGGGACAGGGGAGGGTCCTACGAGCAGTACTTC
clone_size: .
v_call: TRBV7-2
d_call: TRBD1
j_call: TRBJ2-7

cdr3_aa: CASRSTGGPGNTIYF
cdr3_nt: TGTGCCAGCAGGTCGACAGGGGGCCCTGGAAACACCATATATTTT
clone_size: .
v_call: TRBV6-6
d_call: TRBD1
j_call: TRBJ1-3

cdr3_aa: CASSFNLQETQYF
cdr3_nt: TGCGCCAGCAGCTTCAACCTTCAAGAGACCCAGTACTTC
clone_size: .
v_call: TRBV5-1
d_call: .
j_call: TRBJ2-5

cdr3_aa: CASRDRSTNEKLFF
cdr3_nt: TGTGCCAGCAGGGACCGTTCAACTAATGAAAAACTGTTTTTT
clone_size: .
v_call: TRBV7-9
d_call: .
j_call: TRBJ1-4

cdr3_aa: CSVVGDKTYEQYF
cdr3_nt: TGCAGCGTGGTAGGGGACAAGACCTACGAGCAGTACTTC
clone_size: .
v_call: TRBV29-1
d_call: .
j_call: TRBJ2-7

cdr3_aa: CASSLRLAGRDTQYF
cdr3_nt: TGTGCCAGCAGCCTGAGACTAGCGGGACGGGATACGCAGTATTTT
clone_size: .
v_call: TRBV7-2
d_call: TRBD2
j_call: TRBJ2-3

cdr3_aa: CASSLAVGGYTF
cdr3_nt: TGTGCCAGCAGCTTAGCTGTGGGTGGCTACACCTTC
clone_size: few
v_call: TRBV7-6
d_call: .
j_call: TRBJ1-2

cdr3_aa: CASSLVVAGDNEQFF
cdr3_nt: TGCGCCAGCAGCTTGGTGGTAGCGGGGGACAATGAGCAGTTCTTC
clone_size: .
v_call: TRBV5-1
d_call: TRBD2
j_call: TRBJ2-1

cdr3_aa: CASSEPEGKTNTVEAFF
cdr3_nt: TGTGCCAGCAGTGAACCGGAAGGAAAAACAAACACTGTGGAAGCTTTCTTT
clone_size: .
v_call: TRBV6-1
d_call: .
j_call: TRBJ1-1

cdr3_aa: CASSATRGSSGNTIYF
cdr3_nt: TGTGCCAGTAGTGCCACCCGGGGTTCCTCTGGAAACACCATATATTTT
clone_size: .
v_call: TRBV19
d_call: .
j_call: TRBJ1-3

cdr3_aa: CASSQGGGVGAFF
cdr3_nt: TGTGCCAGCAGCCAAGGAGGGGGCGTCGGAGCTTTCTTT
clone_size: .
v_call: TRBV14
d_call: TRBD1
j_call: TRBJ1-1

cdr3_aa: CASSLAGEVRETQYF
cdr3_nt: TGTGCCAGCAGCTTGGCGGGGGAAGTGAGGGAGACCCAGTACTTC
clone_size: .
v_call: TRBV11-2
d_call: TRBD2
j_call: TRBJ2-5

cdr3_aa: CASQPGREPGELFF
cdr3_nt: TGTGCCAGTCAGCCGGGGAGGGAACCCGGGGAGCTGTTTTTT
clone_size: .
v_call: TRBV6-5
d_call: TRBD2
j_call: TRBJ2-2

cdr3_aa: CASTAPPQPQHF
cdr3_nt: TGTGCCAGCACGGCCCCGCCTCAGCCCCAGCATTTT
clone_size: .
v_call: TRBV6-1
d_call: .
j_call: TRBJ1-5

cdr3_aa: CASSYTGTSNTGELFF
cdr3_nt: TGTGCCAGCAGTTATACCGGAACTAGTAACACCGGGGAGCTGTTTTTT
clone_size: .
v_call: TRBV6-5
d_call: .
j_call: TRBJ2-2

cdr3_aa: CASSLVGDSSYEQYF
cdr3_nt: TGTGCCAGCAGCTTAGTCGGGGACAGTTCCTACGAGCAGTACTTC
clone_size: .
v_call: TRBV13
d_call: TRBD1
j_call: TRBJ2-7

cdr3_aa: CASSLLENQPQHF
cdr3_nt: TGTGCCAGCAGCTTATTGGAGAATCAGCCCCAGCATTTT
clone_size: .
v_call: TRBV7-2
d_call: .
j_call: TRBJ1-5

cdr3_aa: CASSLAAGGLSGANVLTF
cdr3_nt: TGTGCCAGCAGCTTAGCGGCAGGGGGCCTCTCTGGGGCCAACGTCCTGACTTTC
clone_size: .
v_call: TRBV7-2
d_call: TRBD1
j_call: TRBJ2-6

cdr3_aa: CSVNTGTGWNEQYF
cdr3_nt: TGCAGCGTCAACACCGGGACAGGGTGGAACGAGCAGTACTTC
clone_size: .
v_call: TRBV29-1
d_call: TRBD1
j_call: TRBJ2-7

cdr3_aa: CASSEVKAGNTIYF
cdr3_nt: TGTGCCAGCAGTGAAGTGAAGGCTGGAAACACCATATATTTT
clone_size: .
v_call: TRBV6-1
d_call: .
j_call: TRBJ1-3

cdr3_aa: CASSIRKGGEVNTQYF
cdr3_nt: TGTGCCAGTAGTATACGTAAAGGGGGGGAAGTAAATACGCAGTATTTT
clone_size: .
v_call: TRBV19
d_call: .
j_call: TRBJ2-3

cdr3_aa: CASSQSVYGDTGELFF
cdr3_nt: TGTGCCAGCAGCCAAAGTGTGTACGGTGACACCGGGGAGCTGTTTTTT
clone_size: .
v_call: TRBV14
d_call: .
j_call: TRBJ2-2

cdr3_aa: CASSYGDRSMNTEAFF
cdr3_nt: TGTGCCAGCAGTTACGGGGACAGGTCGATGAACACTGAAGCTTTCTTT
clone_size: .
v_call: TRBV6-5
d_call: TRBD1
j_call: TRBJ1-1

cdr3_aa: CAWSVLGRKGYTF
cdr3_nt: TGTGCCTGGAGTGTACTAGGCCGCAAGGGCTACACCTTC
clone_size: .
v_call: TRBV30
d_call: .
j_call: TRBJ1-2

cdr3_aa: CASRVAGNSPLHF
cdr3_nt: TGTGCCAGTAGGGTTGCGGGCAATTCACCCCTCCACTTT
clone_size: .
v_call: TRBV19
d_call: .
j_call: TRBJ1-6

cdr3_aa: CASSSLESEQYF
cdr3_nt: TGTGCCAGCAGCTCCCTAGAGAGCGAGCAGTACTTC
clone_size: .
v_call: TRBV5-4
d_call: .
j_call: TRBJ2-7

cdr3_aa: CASESGTKTGELFF
cdr3_nt: TGTGCATCTGAGTCCGGGACAAAAACCGGGGAGCTGTTTTTT
clone_size: .
v_call: TRBV5-4
d_call: .
j_call: TRBJ2-2

cdr3_aa: CASSYARLNTEAFF
cdr3_nt: TGTGCCAGCAGTTACGCGAGGCTGAACACTGAAGCTTTCTTT
clone_size: .
v_call: TRBV6-5
d_call: .
j_call: TRBJ1-1

cdr3_aa: CAWSRTGAHYGYTF
cdr3_nt: TGTGCCTGGAGTCGGACAGGGGCCCACTATGGCTACACCTTC
clone_size: few
v_call: TRBV30
d_call: TRBD1
j_call: TRBJ1-2

cdr3_aa: CASSERSGVKNIQYF
cdr3_nt: TGTGCCAGCAGTGAAAGGTCCGGAGTTAAAAACATTCAGTACTTC
clone_size: .
v_call: TRBV2
d_call: .
j_call: TRBJ2-4

cdr3_aa: CASSPGTDSSGELFF
cdr3_nt: TGTGCCAGCAGCCCTGGGACTGACTCATCCGGGGAGCTGTTTTTT
clone_size: .
v_call: TRBV7-8
d_call: .
j_call: TRBJ2-2

cdr3_aa: CASSLRQGDVNEKLFF
cdr3_nt: TGTGCCAGCAGCTTGAGGCAGGGAGACGTTAATGAAAAACTGTTTTTT
clone_size: .
v_call: TRBV5-4
d_call: .
j_call: TRBJ1-4

cdr3_aa: CASTYQGTYGYTF
cdr3_nt: TGTGCCAGCACTTACCAGGGGACCTATGGCTACACCTTC
clone_size: .
v_call: TRBV6-5
d_call: .
j_call: TRBJ1-2

cdr3_aa: CASSNTPPRQYRSYEQYF
cdr3_nt: TGTGCCAGCAGCAATACCCCTCCGCGACAGTATCGCTCCTACGAGCAGTACTTC
clone_size: .
v_call: TRBV21-1
d_call: .
j_call: TRBJ2-7

cdr3_aa: CASSEKKWVTVDTEAFF
cdr3_nt: TGCGCCAGCAGTGAGAAGAAATGGGTTACTGTAGACACTGAAGCTTTCTTT
clone_size: .
v_call: TRBV10-1
d_call: .
j_call: TRBJ1-1

cdr3_aa: CASISTEAFF
cdr3_nt: TGTGCCTCCATCTCCACTGAAGCTTTCTTT
clone_size: .
v_call: TRBV30
d_call: .
j_call: TRBJ1-1

cdr3_aa: CASSRTGGGNQPQHF
cdr3_nt: TGTGCCAGCAGCAGAACTGGCGGGGGCAATCAGCCCCAGCATTTT
clone_size: .
v_call: TRBV11-2
d_call: .
j_call: TRBJ1-5

cdr3_aa: CASRREGVGETQYF
cdr3_nt: TGTGCCAGCCGTCGAGAGGGGGTTGGAGAGACCCAGTACTTC
clone_size: .
v_call: TRBV2
d_call: .
j_call: TRBJ2-5

cdr3_aa: CASSDLWVGSYEQYF
cdr3_nt: TGCGCCAGCAGTGACCTTTGGGTCGGCTCCTACGAGCAGTACTTC
clone_size: .
v_call: TRBV10-2
d_call: .
j_call: TRBJ2-7

cdr3_aa: CASSVGRPNTEAFF
cdr3_nt: TGTGCCAGCAGCGTAGGCAGACCGAACACTGAAGCTTTCTTT
clone_size: once
v_call: TRBV9
d_call: .
j_call: TRBJ1-1

cdr3_aa: CSVHLSYGYTF
cdr3_nt: TGCAGCGTCCACTTGAGCTATGGCTACACCTTC
clone_size: .
v_call: TRBV29-1
d_call: .
j_call: TRBJ1-2

cdr3_aa: CASSKGTDYGYTF
cdr3_nt: TGCGCCAGCAGCAAAGGGACGGACTATGGCTACACCTTC
clone_size: .
v_call: TRBV5-1
d_call: .
j_call: TRBJ1-2

cdr3_aa: CASSEEGNQPQHF
cdr3_nt: TGTGCCAGCAGTGAAGAGGGTAATCAGCCCCAGCATTTT
clone_size: .
v_call: TRBV6-1
d_call: .
j_call: TRBJ1-5

cdr3_aa: CASSFSSRSSGYNEQFF
cdr3_nt: TGCGCCAGCAGCTTCTCCTCGAGGTCTAGCGGATACAATGAGCAGTTCTTC
clone_size: .
v_call: TRBV5-1
d_call: TRBD2
j_call: TRBJ2-1

cdr3_aa: CASSFRRNTGELFF
cdr3_nt: TGTGCCAGCAGTTTCCGTCGGAACACCGGGGAGCTGTTTTTT
clone_size: once
v_call: TRBV28
d_call: .
j_call: TRBJ2-2

cdr3_aa: CASSEAVGLGPQHF
cdr3_nt: TGCGCCAGCAGTGAAGCGGTGGGCCTTGGGCCCCAGCATTTT
clone_size: .
v_call: TRBV10-2
d_call: .
j_call: TRBJ1-5